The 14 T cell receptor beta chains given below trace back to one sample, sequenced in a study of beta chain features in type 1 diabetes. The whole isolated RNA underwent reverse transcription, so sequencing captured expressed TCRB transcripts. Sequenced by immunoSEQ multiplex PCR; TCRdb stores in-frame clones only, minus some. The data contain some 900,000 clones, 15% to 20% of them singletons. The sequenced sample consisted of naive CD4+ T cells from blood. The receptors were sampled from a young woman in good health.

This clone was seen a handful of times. The CDR3: CASSPGTASTDTQYF. The DNA for the CDR3 is TGTGCCAGCTCACCCGGGACAGCTAGCACAGATACGCAGTATTTT. The chain couples TRBV18 to TRBJ2-3; 7 nucleotides agree with TRBD1. Germline V gene lookup returns CDR1 KGHSH and CDR2 LQKENI. The V gene end was trimmed by 3 bases and the J gene end by 0 bases; junction bases not matched to a gene: 3. This CDR3 region has 15 residues.

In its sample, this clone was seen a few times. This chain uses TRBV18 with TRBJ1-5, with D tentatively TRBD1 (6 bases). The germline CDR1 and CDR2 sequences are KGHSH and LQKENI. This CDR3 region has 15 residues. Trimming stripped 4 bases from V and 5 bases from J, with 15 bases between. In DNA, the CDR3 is TGTGCCAGCTCACAGCAGACAGGTTGGGATCAGCCCCAGCATTTT. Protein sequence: CASSQQTGWDQPQHF.

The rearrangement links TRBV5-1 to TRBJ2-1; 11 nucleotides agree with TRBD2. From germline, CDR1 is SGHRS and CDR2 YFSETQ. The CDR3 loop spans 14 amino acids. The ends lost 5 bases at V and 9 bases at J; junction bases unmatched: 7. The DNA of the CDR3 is TGCGCCAGCAGTCCACCCCTAGCGGGAGGTGAGCAGTTCTTC. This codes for CASSPPLAGGEQFF.

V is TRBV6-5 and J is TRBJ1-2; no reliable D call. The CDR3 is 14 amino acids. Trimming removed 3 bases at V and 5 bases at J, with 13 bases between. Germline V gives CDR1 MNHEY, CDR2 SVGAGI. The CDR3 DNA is TGTGCCAGCAGTTATATGGGCAGCGGATATGGCTACACCTTC. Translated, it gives CASSYMGSGYGYTF.

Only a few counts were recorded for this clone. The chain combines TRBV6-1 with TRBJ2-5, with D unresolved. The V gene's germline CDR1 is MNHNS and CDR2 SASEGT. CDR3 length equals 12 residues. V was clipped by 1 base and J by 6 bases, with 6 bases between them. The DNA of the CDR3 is TGTGCCAGCAGTGAAGTCATGCAGACCCAGTACTTC. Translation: CASSEVMQTQYF.

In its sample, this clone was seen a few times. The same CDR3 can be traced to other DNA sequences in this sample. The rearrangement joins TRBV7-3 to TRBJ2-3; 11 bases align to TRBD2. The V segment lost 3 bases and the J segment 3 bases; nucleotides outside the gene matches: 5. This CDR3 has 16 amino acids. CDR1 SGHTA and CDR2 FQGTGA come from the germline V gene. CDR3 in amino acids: CASSLTGTSGTDTQYF. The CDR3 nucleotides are TGTGCCAGCAGCTTGACCGGGACTAGCGGAACAGATACGCAGTATTTT.

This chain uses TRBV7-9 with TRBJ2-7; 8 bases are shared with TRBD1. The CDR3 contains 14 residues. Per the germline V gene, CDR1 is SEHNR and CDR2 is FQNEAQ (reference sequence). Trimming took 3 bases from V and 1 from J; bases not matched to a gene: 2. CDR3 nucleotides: TGTGCCAGCAGCTTCGGACAGGGATCCTACGAGCAGTACTTC. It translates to CASSFGQGSYEQYF.

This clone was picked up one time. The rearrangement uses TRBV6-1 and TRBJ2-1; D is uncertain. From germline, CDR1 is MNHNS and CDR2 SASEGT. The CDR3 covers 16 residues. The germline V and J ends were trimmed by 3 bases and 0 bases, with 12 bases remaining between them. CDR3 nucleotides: TGTGCCAGCAGTGAGGCTTACCAGAGCTCCTACAATGAGCAGTTCTTC. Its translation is CASSEAYQSSYNEQFF.

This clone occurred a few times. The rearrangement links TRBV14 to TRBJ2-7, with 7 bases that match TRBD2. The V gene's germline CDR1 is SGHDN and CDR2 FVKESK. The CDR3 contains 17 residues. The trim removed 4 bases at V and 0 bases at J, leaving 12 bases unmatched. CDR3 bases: TGTGCCAGCAGCCGAGGAGGGCTAGCGGAGGCCTCCTACGAGCAGTACTTC. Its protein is CASSRGGLAEASYEQYF.

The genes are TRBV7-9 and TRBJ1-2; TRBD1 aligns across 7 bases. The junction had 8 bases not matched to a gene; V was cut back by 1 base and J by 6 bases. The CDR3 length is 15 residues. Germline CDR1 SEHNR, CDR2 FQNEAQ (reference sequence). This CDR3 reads CASSLEGQSTDGYTF. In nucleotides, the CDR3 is TGTGCCAGCAGCTTAGAGGGACAGTCTACTGATGGCTACACCTTC.

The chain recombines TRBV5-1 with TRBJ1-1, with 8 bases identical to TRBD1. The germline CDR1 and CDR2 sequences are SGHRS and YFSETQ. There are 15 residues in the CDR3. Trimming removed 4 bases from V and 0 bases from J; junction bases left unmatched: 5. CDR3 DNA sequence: TGCGCCAGCAGCAAGGGGGACAGGATGAACACTGAAGCTTTCTTT. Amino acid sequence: CASSKGDRMNTEAFF. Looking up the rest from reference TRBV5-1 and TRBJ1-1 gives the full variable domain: KAGVTQTPRYLIKTRGQQVTLSCSPISGHRSVSWYQQTPGQGLQFLFEYFSETQRNKGNFPGRFSGRQFSNSRSEMNVSTLELGDSALYLCASSKGDRMNTEAFFGQGTRLTVV.

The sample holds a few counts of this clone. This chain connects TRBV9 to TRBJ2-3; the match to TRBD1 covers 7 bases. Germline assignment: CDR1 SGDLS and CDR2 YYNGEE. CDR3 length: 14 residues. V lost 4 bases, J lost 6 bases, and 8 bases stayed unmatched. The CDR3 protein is CASSPRGSLDTQYF. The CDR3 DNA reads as TGTGCCAGCAGCCCCAGGGGGAGTCTGGATACGCAGTATTTT. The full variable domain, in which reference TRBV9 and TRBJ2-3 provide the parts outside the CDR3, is DSGVTQTPKHLITATGQRVTLRCSPRSGDLSVYWYQQSLDQGLQFLIQYYNGEERAKGNILERFSAQQFPDLHSELNLSSLELGDSALYFCASSPRGSLDTQYFGPGTRLTVL.

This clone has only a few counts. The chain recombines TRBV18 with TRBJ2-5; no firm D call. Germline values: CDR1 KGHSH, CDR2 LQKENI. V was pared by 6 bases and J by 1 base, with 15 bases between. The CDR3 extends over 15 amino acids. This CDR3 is CASSSSEGIQETQYF. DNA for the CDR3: TGTGCCAGCTCTTCATCGGAAGGGATCCAAGAGACCCAGTACTTC.

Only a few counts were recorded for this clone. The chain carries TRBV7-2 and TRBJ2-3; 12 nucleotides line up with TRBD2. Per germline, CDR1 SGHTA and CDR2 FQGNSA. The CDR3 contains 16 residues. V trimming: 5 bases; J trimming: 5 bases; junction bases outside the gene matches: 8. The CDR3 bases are TGTGCCAGCAGCCCCTGGACTAGCGGGGCCAGAGATACGCAGTATTTT. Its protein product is CASSPWTSGARDTQYF.